This passage covers 22 T cell receptor beta chains from one sample sequenced in a study of response to subunit inactivated influenza vaccine. TCRdb reprocessed the RT-PCR reads with MiXCR, giving one entry per CDR3 protein. This table holds around 710,000 distinct CDR3 sequences, roughly 13% found once. The material sequenced was PBMCs from blood, taken 14 days before vaccination. The source of these receptors is a man aged 45-60 years who received an inactivated influenza vaccine.

This clonotype was counted a few times. The V and J genes are TRBV20-1 and TRBJ2-1; the match to TRBD2 covers 10 bases. This CDR3 is 18 amino acids long. The ends lost 0 bases at V and 2 bases at J; junction bases unmatched: 10. Germline V gives CDR1 DFQATT, CDR2 SNEGSKA (reference sequence). CDR3: CSARDNLRTSGTYNEQFF. The CDR3 DNA is TGCAGTGCTAGAGATAACCTCCGGACTAGCGGAACCTACAATGAGCAGTTCTTC.

The sample holds many counts of this clonotype. The chain carries TRBV7-2 and TRBJ2-3, with D unresolved. CDR3 length equals 13 residues. The germline V gene has CDR1 SGHTA and CDR2 FQGNSA. V lost 5 bases and J 3 bases, leaving 9 bases between the germline ends. CDR3 amino acids: CASSLHVTDTQYF. In nucleotides, the CDR3 is TGTGCCAGCAGCCTCCATGTAACAGATACGCAGTATTTT.

This clonotype has a count of ten or more. An end of the junction differs from the germline gene, which may be a read error. The V gene is TRBV7-2, the J gene TRBJ2-7, with a weak D call TRBD2 (6 bases). The CDR3 sequence is 13 residues long. Germline V CDR1 and CDR2: SGHTA, FQGNSA. The CDR3: CASSSRGNYEQYF. Written as DNA, the CDR3 is TGCGCCAGCAGCTCGCGGGGAAATTACGAGCAGTACTTC.

This clonotype was counted a few times. The chain has TRBV29-1 and TRBJ2-2; D is uncertain. Germline CDR1 and CDR2: SQVTM and ANQGSEA. V was trimmed by 6 bases and J by 8 bases, leaving 13 bases between them. The CDR3 extends over 12 amino acids. The DNA of the CDR3 is TGCAGCGTAGAGCTCGGTCGTGGGGAGCTGTTTTTT. As protein: CSVELGRGELFF.

The chain employs TRBV5-1 and TRBJ2-1, with 8 bases identical to TRBD2. Germline V gene lookup returns CDR1 SGHRS and CDR2 YFSETQ. The CDR3 loop spans 16 amino acids. V shed 1 base, J shed 4 bases, and the junction held 7 bases outside the gene matches. CDR3 loop: CASSLRASGPYNEQFF. The CDR3 region has the DNA TGCGCCAGCAGCTTGAGGGCTAGCGGGCCGTACAATGAGCAGTTCTTC.

This clonotype appeared a few times. J is TRBJ1-2 and V is TRBV14, with a tentative D call TRBD1 (5 bases). Germline CDR1 and CDR2: SGHDN and FVKESK. The CDR3 is 14 amino acids. Trimming left V 1 base short and J 8 bases short, with 14 bases between. DNA of the CDR3: TGTGCCAGCAGCCAAGTCGCAGGGAGCAGCGGCTACACCTTC. Translating it yields CASSQVAGSSGYTF.

The V gene is TRBV5-1, the J gene TRBJ2-7; 8 positions match TRBD1. With 6 bases clipped from V and 5 bases from J, the junction kept 13 bases outside the gene matches. Germline values: CDR1 SGHRS, CDR2 YFSETQ. This CDR3 contains 15 residues. The DNA for the CDR3 is TGCGCCAGCACCCCACCGACAGGGGAATTCGACGAGCAGTACTTC. As protein: CASTPPTGEFDEQYF.

This chain joins TRBV3-1 and TRBJ2-3, with no clear D. The CDR3 extends over 15 amino acids. The V gene's germline CDR1 is LGHDT and CDR2 YNNKEL (reference sequence). Trimming pared 0 bases from V and 2 bases from J, leaving 9 bases between. This chain's CDR3 is CASSQDPLDTDTQYF. CDR3 bases: TGTGCCAGCAGCCAAGATCCCCTGGACACAGATACGCAGTATTTT.

This clonotype has at least ten counts. This rearrangement joins TRBV6-2 or TRBV6-3 to TRBJ2-6; D gene unclear. Trimming shortened V by 6 bases and J by 0 bases, and 6 bases separated the two germline ends. Germline V gives CDR1 MNHEY, CDR2 SVGEGT. The CDR3 is made up of 14 amino acids. CDR3 DNA sequence: TGTGCCAGCAGGCAAATCTCTGGGGCCAACGTCCTGACTTTC. Protein: CASRQISGANVLTF.

This clonotype turned up a few times. The chain combines TRBV20-1 with TRBJ2-1; 7 bases map to TRBD1. Germline V gene lookup returns CDR1 DFQATT and CDR2 SNEGSKA (reference sequence). V gave up 3 bases and J gave up 12 bases; unmatched junction bases: 14. The CDR3 totals 14 residues. The CDR3 DNA is TGCAGTGCTAGTTGGAGACAGGGAGATATCGGGCAGTTCTTC. It encodes CSASWRQGDIGQFF.

This chain joins TRBV28 and TRBJ2-7; TRBD1 matches 11 bases. This CDR3 spans 16 amino acids. With 5 bases clipped from V and 5 bases from J, the junction kept 11 bases outside the gene matches. The germline V gene encodes CDR1 MDHEN and CDR2 SYDVKM. The CDR3 sequence is CASSPSGQGAVNEQYF. The CDR3 bases are TGTGCCAGCAGTCCCTCCGGACAGGGGGCAGTCAACGAGCAGTACTTC.

This clonotype was picked up a small number of times. This rearrangement joins TRBV4-3 to TRBJ1-5, with D possibly matching TRBD1 (5 bases). From germline, CDR1 is LGHNA and CDR2 YSLEER. V lost 0 bases and J lost 6, with 18 bases in between. The CDR3 extends over 17 amino acids. The CDR3 bases are TGCGCCAGCAGCCAAGAATTCCGTAGGGGTCTACTTCAGCCCCAGCATTTT. Amino acids: CASSQEFRRGLLQPQHF.

A few counts support this clonotype. This chain uses TRBV5-1 with TRBJ2-7, with D perhaps TRBD2 (6 bases). Looked up from germline, CDR1 is SGHRS and CDR2 is YFSETQ. This CDR3 has 13 residues. V gave up 5 bases and J gave up 6 bases, with 15 bases separating them. CDR3 amino acids: CASSFFGGTEQYF. CDR3 coding DNA: TGCGCCAGCAGTTTCTTCGGAGGGACCGAGCAGTACTTC.

This clonotype was detected a few times. This chain uses TRBV20-1 with TRBJ2-7; D call uncertain. Trimming removed 0 bases at V and 2 bases at J, with 11 bases between. Germline CDR1 is DFQATT and CDR2 is SNEGSKA (reference sequence). The CDR3 extends over 14 amino acids. CDR3 nucleotide sequence: TGCAGTGCTAGAGATCAGGTGCTAGCCTACGAGCAGTACTTC. It translates to CSARDQVLAYEQYF.

This clonotype has more than one count but fewer than ten. The V and J genes are TRBV12-3 or TRBV12-4 and TRBJ2-3; D call uncertain. This CDR3 spans 13 amino acids. Trimming took off 3 bases at V and 5 bases at J, with 9 bases between the two ends. The CDR3, as DNA: TGTGCCAGCAGTTTTAACCGTTTAGATACGCAGTATTTT. This translates into CASSFNRLDTQYF.

The V call is TRBV27, the J call TRBJ2-7, with TRBD2 identical over 14 bases. The CDR3 is made up of 14 amino acids. Germline lookup yields CDR1 MNHEY and CDR2 SMNVEV (reference sequence). The trim removed 6 bases at V and 6 bases at J, leaving 4 bases unmatched. The CDR3 DNA reads as TGTGCCAGCAGGACCGGGACTAGCGGGGGCGAGCAGTACTTC. Its protein product is CASRTGTSGGEQYF.

This clonotype was seen at least ten times. CDR3 nucleotides: TGCAGCGTTAAACAGGGTGCAGATACGCAGTATTTT. Translating gives CSVKQGADTQYF. This chain links TRBV29-1 with TRBJ2-3; a weak D match, TRBD1 (6 bases). Germline V gives CDR1 SQVTM, CDR2 ANQGSEA. The V gene lost 5 bases and the J gene lost 4 bases, with 10 bases spanning the gap. The CDR3 spans 12 residues.

In this sample, this clonotype turned up once. The rearrangement uses TRBV20-1 and TRBJ1-4; a possible D gene is TRBD1 (6 bases). The germline V and J ends were trimmed by 6 bases and 14 bases, with 31 bases remaining between them. This CDR3 comprises 16 residues. Germline CDR1 DFQATT, CDR2 SNEGSKA (reference sequence). CDR3 bases: TGCAGTGCCCAACAGGGACGCGGGTTTGGGAGGGCCTTTCTGTTTTTT. It codes for CSAQQGRGFGRAFLFF.

The rearrangement links TRBV3-1 to TRBJ1-1; perhaps TRBD1 as D (5 bases). V was trimmed by 4 bases and J by 10 bases, leaving 19 bases between them. Germline V gene data show CDR1 as LGHDT and CDR2 as YNNKEL (reference sequence). The CDR3 runs 14 residues. DNA of the CDR3: TGTGCCAGCAGCCTCGAAGGCAGGGATCGTGGAGCTTTCTTT. It translates to CASSLEGRDRGAFF.

This clonotype was detected only a few times. V gene TRBV6-5 combines with J gene TRBJ1-2; TRBD1 is a possible D gene (6 bases). The germline V gene encodes CDR1 MNHEY and CDR2 SVGAGI. The CDR3 covers 13 residues. Trimming cost V 2 bases and J 8 bases, with 12 bases left between them. The CDR3 sequence: CASSYGTFGGYTF. As DNA, the CDR3 is TGTGCCAGCAGTTACGGGACATTCGGCGGCTACACCTTC.

This rearrangement joins TRBV3-1 to TRBJ2-1; no clear D gene. Germline-derived CDR1 and CDR2 are LGHDT and YNNKEL (reference sequence). The V end was cut by 2 bases, the J end by 7 bases, with 12 bases between. The CDR3 consists of 14 residues. CDR3 sequence (DNA): TGTGCCAGCAGCCAAACACCCTTCCATAATGAGCAGTTCTTC. This sequence encodes CASSQTPFHNEQFF.

The J gene is TRBJ1-2, the V gene TRBV20-1, with no clear D. The V and J ends lost 3 bases and 2 bases respectively, with 13 bases between them. From germline, CDR1 is DFQATT and CDR2 SNEGSKA (reference sequence). The CDR3 runs 14 residues. CDR3 in DNA: TGCAGTGCTAGTGTGGGTAGGATCAACTATGGCTACACCTTC. Translating it yields CSASVGRINYGYTF.